A single sample gave rise to the 14 T cell receptor beta chains below, sequenced in a study of T cells after yellow fever vaccination. TCRdb reprocessed the 5' RACE reads via MiXCR and lists one record per CDR3 protein. The sample contains about 340,000 distinct CDR3 sequences, 8.5% to 9% of which appear only once. This material consisted of PBMCs, taken on the day of the first yellow fever vaccination. These receptor sequences come from a man aged 18 to 30 who received the YFV17D yellow fever vaccine.

This clonotype was seen many times. The CDR3: CASSSRQGAPDTQYF. CDR3 bases: TGCGCCAGCAGCTCGCGACAGGGGGCCCCAGATACGCAGTATTTT. This chain uses TRBV4-3 with TRBJ2-3, with 10 positions matching TRBD1. J gave up 4 bases and V 5 bases, and 6 bases lay outside the gene matches. In germline, CDR1 is LGHNA, CDR2 YSLEER. The CDR3 runs 15 residues.

This clonotype appeared a few times. The chain carries TRBV11-1 and TRBJ1-2, with D maybe TRBD1 (6 bases). This CDR3 is built from 18 residues. Trimming shortened V by 2 bases and J by 4 bases, and 23 bases separated the two germline ends. Germline CDR1 reads SGHAT; CDR2 reads FQDESV (reference sequence). CDR3 sequence (DNA): TGTGCCAGCAGCTTACCAGGCCAGGGGAGCATTTTACGCTATGGCTACACCTTC. It specifies CASSLPGQGSILRYGYTF.

The genes are TRBV14 and TRBJ2-2, with D possibly being TRBD1 (6 bases). The CDR3 length is 17 residues. Germline CDR1 and CDR2: SGHDN and FVKESK. Trimming shortened V by 1 base and J by 2 bases, and 14 bases separated the two germline ends. For the CDR3, the DNA is TGTGCCAGCAGCCAAGTATCCCCCAGGGGTAACACCGGGGAGCTGTTTTTT. Translated: CASSQVSPRGNTGELFF.

This clonotype was observed many times. This chain joins TRBV30 and TRBJ1-5, with no clear D. V was trimmed by 0 bases and J by 1 base, leaving 4 bases between them. Germline CDR1 reads GTSNPN; CDR2 reads SVGIG (reference sequence). This CDR3 has 13 residues. This CDR3 reads CAWSVASNQPQHF. CDR3 coding DNA: TGTGCCTGGAGTGTAGCCAGCAATCAGCCCCAGCATTTT.

This clonotype appeared a few times. The chain couples TRBV5-6 to TRBJ1-4, with TRBD1 matching 7 bases. V dropped 4 bases and J dropped 4; count of bases not matched to a gene: 7. The CDR3 has 15 amino acids. The germline gives CDR1 SGHDT, CDR2 YYEEEE. The CDR3 region has the DNA TGTGCCAGCAGCCTAGGGGGCGCCGGTAATGAAAAACTGTTTTTT. Translated: CASSLGGAGNEKLFF. Based on the CDR3 plus reference TRBV5-6 and TRBJ1-4, the full variable domain is DAGVTQSPTHLIKTRGQQVTLRCSPKSGHDTVSWYQQALGQGPQFIFQYYEEEERQRGNFPDRFSGHQFPNYSSELNVNALLLGDSALYLCASSLGGAGNEKLFFGSGTQLSVL.

This clonotype was seen a handful of times. This sequence joins TRBV10-3 and TRBJ1-5; TRBD1 matches at 7 bases. The CDR3 totals 15 residues. From germline, CDR1 is ENHRY and CDR2 SYGVKD. With 6 bases clipped from V and 1 base from J, the junction kept 6 bases outside the gene matches. CDR3 sequence reads: CAISTGTASNQPQHF. The DNA for the CDR3 is TGTGCCATCAGCACCGGGACAGCAAGCAATCAGCCCCAGCATTTT.

The chain recombines TRBV20-1 with TRBJ2-2; TRBD2 agrees at 15 bases. This CDR3 has 18 amino acids. Trimming cost V 5 bases and J 3 bases; bases outside gene matches: 10. CDR1 and CDR2 from the germline V gene are DFQATT and SNEGSKA (reference sequence). CDR3 residues: CSAPTAGLAGGYTGELFF. In DNA form, the CDR3 reads TGCAGTGCTCCCACGGCGGGACTAGCGGGGGGCTACACCGGGGAGCTGTTTTTT.

The chain is built from TRBV5-1 and TRBJ2-7; D gene unclear. Between the trimmed V and J ends, which lost 0 bases and 2 bases, there was a span of 12 bases. Germline-derived CDR1 and CDR2 are SGHRS and YFSETQ. The CDR3 has 15 residues. The CDR3 coding sequence is TGCGCCAGCAGCTTGGTCTCCCAGGCACCCTACGAGCAGTACTTC. Its translation is CASSLVSQAPYEQYF.

This sequence joins TRBV7-9 and TRBJ2-5; TRBD2 aligns across 15 bases. CDR3 length: 17 amino acids. Trimming cost V 5 bases and J 1 base; bases outside gene matches: 5. CDR1 and CDR2 from the germline V gene are SEHNR and FQNEAQ (reference sequence). The CDR3 reads CASSTGLAGGVQETQYF. The CDR3 coding sequence is TGTGCCAGCAGCACCGGACTAGCGGGGGGGGTCCAAGAGACCCAGTACTTC.

This clonotype was seen more than once but under ten times. The chain combines TRBV5-1 with TRBJ1-6; TRBD1 matches 8 bases. The germline V gene encodes CDR1 SGHRS and CDR2 YFSETQ. This CDR3 region has 17 residues. J lost 9 bases, V lost 3 bases, and 14 bases had no gene match. This CDR3 reads CASSSDGQGRGGSPLHF. The CDR3 coding sequence is TGCGCCAGCAGCTCGGACGGACAGGGACGAGGGGGTTCACCCCTCCACTTT.

In this sample, this clonotype turned up a few times. This chain connects TRBV20-1 to TRBJ2-1; 8 bases match TRBD1. The CDR3 consists of 12 residues. CDR1 DFQATT and CDR2 SNEGSKA come from the germline V gene (reference sequence). V was pared by 7 bases and J by 7 bases, with 6 bases of the junction left unmatched. This chain's CDR3 is CSVAGQVNEQFF. The CDR3 nucleotides read TGCAGTGTCGCGGGACAGGTGAATGAGCAGTTCTTC.

The J gene is TRBJ2-3, the V gene TRBV7-6; 12 bases agree with TRBD2. Germline V gives CDR1 SGHVS, CDR2 FNYEAQ. The CDR3 consists of 17 residues. V was clipped by 5 bases and J by 7 bases; unmatched bases: 13. CDR3 residues: CASSRGLAGSPTHTQYF. As DNA, the CDR3 is TGTGCCAGCAGCAGAGGACTAGCGGGGTCCCCCACCCATACGCAGTATTTT.

The rearrangement joins TRBV27 to TRBJ2-2, with 8 bases matching TRBD2. Germline CDR1 and CDR2: MNHEY and SMNVEV (reference sequence). This CDR3 is built from 13 residues. The V and J ends lost 11 bases and 7 bases, in that order; junction bases with no gene match: 9. CDR3 DNA sequence: TGTGCCCGGATCACTAGCGGAAGCGGGGAGCTGTTTTTT. This sequence encodes CARITSGSGELFF.

This clonotype was seen only a few times. The CDR3 DNA follows: TGTGCCAGCAGCGCCCCGGGGGTAAGCTCCTACGAGCAGTACGTC. Protein product: CASSAPGVSSYEQYV. The rearrangement joins TRBV28 to TRBJ2-7; D is perhaps TRBD2 (6 bases). The V end was cut by 6 bases, the J end by 0 bases, with 15 bases between. The CDR3 consists of 15 residues. Per the germline V gene, CDR1 is MDHEN and CDR2 is SYDVKM.